Shown below are 11 T cell receptor beta chains from a single sample sequenced in a study of T-cell reconstitution after alpha-beta-depleted transplantation in children. Unique molecular identifiers were used in preparing the TCRbeta library. MiXCR, applied by TCRdb to the PCR reads, yields one record per CDR3 protein. The sample contains over 550,000 distinct CDR3 sequences, about 10% of which appear only once. The input for sequencing was PBMCs from the stem cell graft donor, taken from the stem cell graft. All receptors derive from a human donor who donated a stem cell graft to a child with acute myeloid leukemia.

This clonotype was picked up a small number of times. V is TRBV9 and J is TRBJ2-4; D is ambiguous. V shed 0 bases and J shed 0 bases, with 13 bases lying between them. The length of the CDR3 is 17 residues. Germline CDR1 and CDR2: SGDLS and YYNGEE. CDR3 in DNA: TGTGCCAGCAGCGTAGCGGATAGCCTTGGAGCCAAAAACATTCAGTACTTC. Encoded protein: CASSVADSLGAKNIQYF.

CDR3 region: CASSFSSGRAYEQYF. CDR3 in DNA: TGTGCCAGCAGTTTCTCTAGCGGGAGGGCCTACGAGCAGTACTTC. The chain is built from TRBV27 and TRBJ2-7, with 12 nucleotides matching TRBD2. Germline V gene lookup returns CDR1 MNHEY and CDR2 SMNVEV (reference sequence). The V segment lost 3 bases and the J segment 2 bases; nucleotides outside the gene matches: 2. This CDR3 has 15 amino acids.

This clonotype has more than one count but fewer than ten. The chain has TRBV19 and TRBJ2-7; 8 bases are shared with TRBD2. Germline-derived CDR1 and CDR2 are LNHDA and SQIVND (reference sequence). V lost 3 bases to trimming and J lost 2 bases; unmatched junction nucleotides: 3. The CDR3 is 14 amino acids. CDR3 bases: TGTGCCAGTAGTATTATAGCGGGACCCTACGAGCAGTACTTC. This encodes CASSIIAGPYEQYF.

This clonotype was seen repeatedly, ten times or more. V gene TRBV7-2 combines with J gene TRBJ2-7, with D maybe TRBD2 (6 bases). V lost 5 bases to trimming and J lost 7 bases, with 12 bases between them. There are 12 residues in the CDR3. Germline V gene lookup returns CDR1 SGHTA and CDR2 FQGNSA. CDR3 sequence reads: CASSLRAGEQYF. Written as DNA, the CDR3 is TGTGCCAGCAGCCTTCGTGCGGGGGAGCAGTACTTC.

The sample holds a few counts of this clonotype. The V call is TRBV7-2, the J call TRBJ2-7; 11 nucleotides line up with TRBD2. CDR1 and CDR2 from the germline V gene are SGHTA and FQGNSA. This CDR3 contains 14 residues. The V gene end was trimmed by 3 bases and the J gene end by 6 bases; junction bases not matched to a gene: 4. CDR3 in amino acids: CASSLELAGVEQYF. CDR3 bases: TGTGCCAGCAGCTTGGAACTAGCGGGAGTCGAGCAGTACTTC.

This clonotype has a handful of counts. This chain joins TRBV10-3 and TRBJ2-1, with 11 bases lining up with TRBD2. V was pared by 0 bases and J by 5 bases, with 9 bases of the junction left unmatched. The length of the CDR3 is 18 residues. In germline, CDR1 is ENHRY, CDR2 SYGVKD. CDR3 in DNA: TGTGCCATCAGTGAGTCGAGGCTAGCGGGAGGATGGAACAATGAGCAGTTCTTC. Its protein product is CAISESRLAGGWNNEQFF.

This clonotype was seen many times. This chain joins TRBV20-1 and TRBJ2-7; 9 nucleotides align to TRBD2. The junction had 4 bases not matched to a gene; V was cut back by 4 bases and J by 0 bases. Germline CDR1 reads DFQATT; CDR2 reads SNEGSKA (reference sequence). The CDR3 runs 14 residues. DNA for the CDR3: TGCAGTGCTAAACTAGCGGGCCTCTCCTACGAGCAGTACTTC. Translating gives CSAKLAGLSYEQYF.

Many counts were recorded for this clonotype. This chain uses TRBV20-1 with TRBJ1-4; D gene ambiguous. There are 13 residues in the CDR3. Germline V CDR1 and CDR2: DFQATT, SNEGSKA (reference sequence). The CDR3: CSVHLTTNEKLFF. The CDR3 DNA reads TGCAGCGTTCATCTTACAACTAATGAAAAACTGTTTTTT.

This clonotype was recorded only once. At one end the junction does not follow the germline gene, possibly because of a read error. The rearrangement links TRBV20-1 to TRBJ2-1, with D unresolved. This CDR3 region has 14 residues. The germline V gene encodes CDR1 DFQATT and CDR2 SNEGSKA (reference sequence). The CDR3 reads CSARDETFNNEHFF. CDR3 sequence (DNA): TGCAGTGCTAGAGATGAGACGTTTAACAATGAGCATTTCTTC.

This clonotype was found a few times. V usage is TRBV7-2 and J usage is TRBJ2-5; 8 bases fit TRBD1. The CDR3 sequence is 15 residues long. The trim removed 5 bases at V and 4 bases at J, leaving 9 bases unmatched. Germline CDR1 SGHTA, CDR2 FQGNSA. The CDR3: CASSLGQGGPETQYF. CDR3 nucleotide sequence: TGTGCCAGCAGCCTTGGACAGGGCGGGCCAGAGACCCAGTACTTC.

This clonotype occurred many times. The genes are TRBV28 and TRBJ2-3; D is uncertain. Germline CDR1 MDHEN, CDR2 SYDVKM. The CDR3 runs to 11 residues. Trimming left V 6 bases short and J 4 bases short, with 5 bases between. CDR3 DNA sequence: TGTGCCAGCAGCCGCTCAGATACGCAGTATTTT. Its protein product is CASSRSDTQYF.